The 22 T cell receptor beta chains below come from one sample, sequenced in a study of CD4 T cells in relation to SARS-CoV-2 and coronaviruses. For these TCRs, the target antigens are not known. The unexposed donors gave CD4+ T cells in about 2010-2019, prior to COVID-19. After roughly ten days of culture, CD4+ T cells were isolated. Profiled with immunoSEQ multiplex PCR; TCRdb holds only in-frame clones, not every one. This table has tens of thousands of clones, around 76% appearing once. The specimen was CD4+ T cells from PBMCs, cultured in vitro. The receptors stem from a human donor in good health.

V is TRBV29-1 and J is TRBJ2-7; TRBD2 aligns across 7 bases. V shed 0 bases and J 1 base; nucleotides not matched to a gene: 9. CDR3 length equals 16 residues. Germline CDR1 SQVTM, CDR2 ANQGSEA. The CDR3 nucleotides are TGCAGCGTTGAAGATCCGGGGGGAAAGGGATCCTACGAGCAGTACTTC. Its translation: CSVEDPGGKGSYEQYF.

V and J are TRBV7-6 and TRBJ2-7; a weak D match, TRBD1 (5 bases). CDR1 is SGHVS, CDR2 FNYEAQ, per germline. The CDR3 length is 15 residues. Trimming pared 3 bases from V and 2 bases from J, leaving 14 bases between. The CDR3 reads CASSFGPGQAYEQYF. Written as DNA, the CDR3 is TGTGCCAGCAGCTTTGGGCCAGGGCAGGCCTACGAGCAGTACTTC.

The rearrangement joins TRBV27 to TRBJ1-1; D not resolved. Germline values: CDR1 MNHEY, CDR2 SMNVEV (reference sequence). Trimming removed 5 bases at V and 6 bases at J, with 22 bases between. CDR3 length equals 16 residues. CDR3 amino acids: CASSPLGEAQVAEAFF. The CDR3 nucleotides are TGTGCCAGCAGTCCCCTAGGTGAGGCGCAGGTCGCTGAAGCTTTCTTT.

This clone has only a few counts. The chain joins TRBV5-4 to TRBJ2-7, with 9 bases fitting TRBD2. CDR3 length: 16 amino acids. Germline CDR1 reads SGHNT; CDR2 reads YYREEE (reference sequence). J was trimmed by 2 bases and V by 0 bases; bases with no gene match: 6. The CDR3 sequence: CASSLVAGGPPYEQYF. Written as DNA, the CDR3 is TGTGCCAGCAGCTTGGTTGCGGGAGGGCCCCCCTACGAGCAGTACTTC.

This rearrangement joins TRBV4-3 to TRBJ2-4, with unresolved D. Germline V CDR1 and CDR2: LGHNA, YSLEER. The CDR3 sequence is 16 residues long. V shed 1 base and J shed 2 bases, with 12 bases lying between them. CDR3 sequence reads: CASSQVGRSSKNIQYF. As DNA, the CDR3 is TGCGCCAGCAGCCAAGTTGGAAGAAGCTCCAAAAACATTCAGTACTTC.

The J gene is TRBJ2-1, the V gene TRBV27; possibly TRBD1 or TRBD2 for D (5 bases each). Germline V lookup: CDR1 MNHEY, CDR2 SMNVEV (reference sequence). This CDR3 has 17 amino acids. The V gene lost 4 bases and the J gene lost 9 bases, with 25 bases spanning the gap. CDR3 nucleotides: TGTGCCAGCAGTTCCCGAGGGCTGGGACGAGCGCTGGGTGAGCAGTTCTTC. Residues: CASSSRGLGRALGEQFF.

V usage is TRBV5-1 and J usage is TRBJ1-2; D not certain. Between the trimmed V and J ends, which lost 4 bases and 4 bases, there was a span of 14 bases. The length of the CDR3 is 14 residues. CDR1 and CDR2 from the germline V gene are SGHRS and YFSETQ. DNA for the CDR3: TGCGCCAGCAGCCCACAGAGAGGTGGCTATGGCTACACCTTC. Translated: CASSPQRGGYGYTF.

V usage is TRBV4-1 and J usage is TRBJ2-2, with D perhaps matching TRBD1 (5 bases). The CDR3 is 16 amino acids. The V gene's germline CDR1 is MGHRA and CDR2 YSYEKL. V gave up 6 bases and J gave up 2 bases, with 16 bases separating them. The CDR3 region is CASRHLYRSNTGELFF. DNA of the CDR3: TGCGCCAGCAGACACCTTTACAGGAGCAACACCGGGGAGCTGTTTTTT.

V usage is TRBV4-1 and J usage is TRBJ2-7; D is unresolved. Germline CDR1 MGHRA, CDR2 YSYEKL. V was shortened by 1 base and J by 2 bases, with 18 bases between the two germline ends. CDR3 size: 17 residues. Written as DNA, the CDR3 is TGCGCCAGCAGCCAAGTGGTCAGAAGGCGAGGAGCCTACGAGCAGTACTTC. This translates into CASSQVVRRRGAYEQYF.

The rearrangement joins TRBV4-3 to TRBJ2-5, with TRBD2 identical over 10 bases. The CDR3 is made up of 19 amino acids. The J segment lost 5 bases and the V segment lost 1 base, leaving 16 bases of the junction unmatched. CDR1 is LGHNA, CDR2 YSLEER, per germline. This CDR3 reads CASSQAAPSSGRQQETQYF. For the CDR3, the DNA is TGCGCCAGCAGCCAAGCCGCCCCCTCTAGCGGGAGACAACAGGAGACCCAGTACTTC.

This chain's CDR3 is CASSNRDQETQYF. CDR3 DNA: TGTGCCAGCAGTAACAGGGACCAAGAGACCCAGTACTTC. The gene calls are TRBV27 and TRBJ2-5; possible D gene TRBD1, 6 bases. CDR1 is MNHEY and CDR2 is SMNVEV in the germline V gene (reference sequence). This CDR3 has 13 residues. Trimming took off 5 bases at V and 0 bases at J, with 7 bases between the two ends.

V and J are TRBV19 and TRBJ2-7, with 11 nucleotides matching TRBD2. The CDR3 runs to 13 residues. CDR1 and CDR2 (germline): LNHDA, SQIVND (reference sequence). Trimming cost V 7 bases and J 5 bases; bases outside gene matches: 4. The CDR3 sequence is CASKASGRHEQYF. The CDR3 nucleotides are TGTGCCAGTAAAGCTAGCGGGAGGCACGAGCAGTACTTC. The full variable domain, with the rest looked up from reference TRBV19 and TRBJ2-7, is DGGITQSPKYLFRKEGQNVTLSCEQNLNHDAMYWYRQDPGQGLRLIYYSQIVNDFQKGDIAEGYSVSREKKESFPLTVTSAQKNPTAFYLCASKASGRHEQYFGPGTRLTVT.

In nucleotides, the CDR3 is TGCAGTGCTAGTAGGACGGATAGCTCCTACGAGCAGTACTTC. It encodes CSASRTDSSYEQYF. The rearrangement uses TRBV20-1 and TRBJ2-7; D gene unclear. This CDR3 is built from 14 residues. With 3 bases removed from V and 0 bases from J, the gap between germline ends came to 12 bases. Germline V lookup: CDR1 DFQATT, CDR2 SNEGSKA (reference sequence).

The chain uses TRBV29-1 and TRBJ1-2; D is unresolved. CDR1 and CDR2 (germline): SQVTM, ANQGSEA. The V end was cut by 6 bases, the J end by 4 bases, with 9 bases between. The CDR3 contains 11 residues. CDR3 sequence reads: CSVGTTYGYTF. The CDR3 DNA follows: TGCAGCGTCGGAACCACCTATGGCTACACCTTC.

The chain joins TRBV5-6 to TRBJ2-1; D remains ambiguous. The CDR3 is 11 amino acids. Germline lookup yields CDR1 SGHDT and CDR2 YYEEEE. V was pared by 4 bases and J by 5 bases, with 4 bases between. The CDR3 reads CASSLNNEQFF. The CDR3 region has the DNA TGTGCCAGCAGCCTAAACAATGAGCAGTTCTTC.

This clone was seen once. The rearrangement joins TRBV7-2 to TRBJ1-1; the D is unclear. This CDR3 has 16 residues. Germline V CDR1 and CDR2: SGHTA, FQGNSA. V shed 4 bases and J shed 0 bases, with 15 bases lying between them. CDR3 protein: CASSSHPLKMNTEAFF. As DNA, the CDR3 is TGTGCCAGCAGCTCCCATCCCCTGAAAATGAACACTGAAGCTTTCTTT.

The chain has TRBV5-1 and TRBJ2-7, with 9 positions matching TRBD2. The J segment lost 5 bases and the V segment lost 0 bases, leaving 6 bases of the junction unmatched. This CDR3 spans 15 amino acids. In germline, CDR1 is SGHRS, CDR2 YFSETQ. As DNA, the CDR3 is TGCGCCAGCAGCTTGGGTCCTAGCGGGGCCGACGAGCAGTACTTC. Amino acid sequence: CASSLGPSGADEQYF.

V usage is TRBV9 and J usage is TRBJ2-3; 8 nucleotides agree with TRBD2. In germline, CDR1 is SGDLS, CDR2 YYNGEE. J gave up 0 bases and V 5 bases, and 8 bases lay outside the gene matches. The CDR3 contains 16 residues. This CDR3 is CASRPPGLGSTDTQYF. CDR3 bases: TGTGCCAGCAGACCCCCGGGACTAGGGAGCACAGATACGCAGTATTTT.

This chain uses TRBV7-4 with TRBJ2-1, with D unresolved. Trimming pared 2 bases from V and 3 bases from J, leaving 2 bases between. The CDR3 covers 12 residues. CDR1 is SGHVT, CDR2 SQSDAQ, per germline. The CDR3 loop is CASSLCYNEQFF. The CDR3 DNA reads TGTGCCAGCAGCTTATGCTACAATGAGCAGTTCTTC.

The V gene is TRBV6-4, the J gene TRBJ2-1; 12 bases are shared with TRBD2. Germline lookup yields CDR1 MRHNA and CDR2 SNTAGT. The CDR3 consists of 15 residues. V dropped 4 bases and J dropped 8; count of bases not matched to a gene: 6. CDR3 nucleotides: TGTGCCAGCAGTGCCTCTAGCGGGGGGGCCGATGAGCAGTTCTTC. Amino acid sequence: CASSASSGGADEQFF.

This clone was detected only once. The gene calls are TRBV28 and TRBJ2-7, with D perhaps assigned TRBD1 or TRBD2 (6 bases each). Trimming removed 6 bases at V and 4 bases at J, with 16 bases between. There are 14 residues in the CDR3. Germline-derived CDR1 and CDR2 are MDHEN and SYDVKM. CDR3 protein: CASSPHGGAYEQYF. CDR3 nucleotides: TGTGCCAGCAGCCCCCACGGGGGCGCGTACGAGCAGTACTTC.

The V gene is TRBV6-5, the J gene TRBJ2-1; 9 nucleotides align to TRBD2. The CDR3 has 14 residues. The germline CDR1 and CDR2 sequences are MNHEY and SVGAGI. Losses at the gene ends were 7 bases for V and 10 bases for J; bases not matched to a gene: 11. The CDR3 sequence is CASMRLAGVREQFF. For the CDR3, the DNA is TGTGCCAGCATGAGGTTAGCGGGAGTACGGGAGCAGTTCTTC.